The clone carrying this T cell receptor (beta chain) appeared a single time. Germline CDR1 reads SGHVS; CDR2 reads FQNEAQ. The CDR3 is 15 amino acids. After removal of 1 base from V and 4 bases from J, the junction contained 4 bases not matched to a gene. The data belong to a study of blood T cell repertoires in COVID-19. Clones were sequenced by immunoSEQ multiplex PCR, and TCRdb holds only the in-frame ones, with some missing. The table records fewer than 250,000 clones, about 80% of them present only once. The sequenced material came from PBMCs or T cells enriched from blood (not recorded which). This receptor was obtained from a woman in her fifties or sixties who had been exposed to COVID-19. The chain employs TRBV7-8 and TRBJ2-3, with 8 bases identical to TRBD2. The CDR3 coding sequence is TGTGCCAGCAGCTTAGACGGGGGGGCCTCAGATACGCAGTATTTT. The encoded protein is CASSLDGGASDTQYF.